These 10 T cell receptor beta chains were sequenced from one sample in a study of blood T cell repertoires in COVID-19. TCRdb keeps only in-frame clones here, not all; method: immunoSEQ multiplex PCR. The data show a few hundred thousand clones, more than 75% seen once. The sample taken for sequencing was peripheral blood. These receptors were collected from an elderly woman with COVID-19, enrolled during active disease.

CDR3 coding DNA: TGTGCCAGTTCAACCCGGCTAGCCCCATCCTTCTCGTTCTTC. It encodes CASSTRLAPSFSFF. The V and J genes are TRBV19 and TRBJ2-1, with TRBD2 as a possible D gene (5 bases). The V and J ends lost 8 bases and 15 bases respectively, with 26 bases between them. Germline V CDR1 and CDR2: LNHDA, SQIVND (reference sequence). The CDR3 extends over 14 amino acids.

V is TRBV6-5 and J is TRBJ1-1; D is ambiguous. Trimming cost V 10 bases and J 4 bases, with 13 bases left between them. Germline V CDR1 and CDR2: MNHEY, SVGAGI. The CDR3 covers 12 residues. DNA of the CDR3: TGTGCCATCACAGAGCCCCTCACTGAAGCTTTCTTT. Its translation is CAITEPLTEAFF.

CDR3 sequence: CASSTGTGNSYTF. DNA of the CDR3: TGCGCCAGCTCAACCGGGACAGGGAATAGCTACACCTTC. This sequence joins TRBV5-1 and TRBJ1-2, with 9 bases aligning to TRBD1. The CDR3 runs 13 residues. Germline trimming cut 7 bases from V and 9 bases from J; bases unmatched to any gene: 10. Germline values: CDR1 SGHRS, CDR2 YFSETQ. The full variable domain, its missing parts supplied by reference TRBV5-1 and TRBJ1-2, is KAGVTQTPRYLIKTRGQQVTLSCSPISGHRSVSWYQQTPGQGLQFLFEYFSETQRNKGNFPGRFSGRQFSNSRSEMNVSTLELGDSALYLCASSTGTGNSYTFGSGTRLTVV.

In nucleotides, the CDR3 is TGTGCCAGCAGCTTTAACCCGGGAGTCTCCTACAATGAGCAGTTCTTC. Amino acid sequence: CASSFNPGVSYNEQFF. The chain uses TRBV4-2 and TRBJ2-1, with a tentative D call TRBD2 (6 bases). This CDR3 is 16 amino acids long. Germline V CDR1 and CDR2: LGHNA, YNFKEQ. The germline V and J ends were trimmed by 5 bases and 0 bases, with 14 bases remaining between them.

V usage is TRBV7-8 and J usage is TRBJ1-1, with 9 bases aligning to TRBD1. The germline V gene encodes CDR1 SGHVS and CDR2 FQNEAQ. V shed 3 bases, J shed 2 bases, and the junction held 4 bases outside the gene matches. The CDR3 length is 15 residues. CDR3 DNA sequence: TGTGCCAGCAGCTTGTGGGACAGGGTTAACACTGAAGCTTTCTTT. It is translated as CASSLWDRVNTEAFF. The variable domain in full, with the rest retrieved from reference TRBV7-8 and TRBJ1-1, is GAGVSQSPRYKVAKRGQDVALRCDPISGHVSLFWYQQALGQGPEFLTYFQNEAQLDKSGLPSDRFFAERPEGSVSTLKIQRTQQEDSAVYLCASSLWDRVNTEAFFGQGTRLTVV.

Worth noting for this clone: In the same sample, other DNA sequences code for this CDR3. The chain recombines TRBV9 with TRBJ2-5; a weak D match, TRBD1 (6 bases). Germline CDR1 reads SGDLS; CDR2 reads YYNGEE. With 0 bases removed from V and 5 bases from J, the gap between germline ends came to 8 bases. CDR3 length equals 13 residues. The CDR3 here is CASSVGGRETQYF. The CDR3 coding sequence is TGTGCCAGCAGCGTAGGGGGGCGGGAGACCCAGTACTTC.

The chain joins TRBV6-5 to TRBJ2-7; no firm D call. The germline V and J ends were trimmed by 5 bases and 0 bases, with 14 bases remaining between them. CDR3 length equals 15 residues. Germline V gene lookup returns CDR1 MNHEY and CDR2 SVGAGI. The CDR3 coding sequence is TGTGCCAGCAGTCCCCAGGCCCACAACTCCTACGAGCAGTACTTC. Its translation: CASSPQAHNSYEQYF.

The V call is TRBV27, the J call TRBJ1-5; 8 bases align to TRBD1. The germline V gene encodes CDR1 MNHEY and CDR2 SMNVEV (reference sequence). This CDR3 comprises 16 residues. Trimming at V came to 5 bases and at J to 4 bases, leaving 10 bases not matched to a gene. This CDR3 is CASSPRQGIDNQPQHF. The CDR3 DNA sequence: TGTGCCAGCAGTCCGCGACAGGGGATAGATAATCAGCCCCAGCATTTT.

The chain carries TRBV5-1 and TRBJ2-1; D call uncertain. Trimming pared 0 bases from V and 2 bases from J, leaving 9 bases between. The length of the CDR3 is 15 residues. The germline V gene encodes CDR1 SGHRS and CDR2 YFSETQ. Here the CDR3 DNA reads TGCGCCAGCAGCTTGGCATCGCGCGCCTACAATGAGCAGTTCTTC. Its protein is CASSLASRAYNEQFF.

The chain recombines TRBV2 with TRBJ2-7; D perhaps matches TRBD2 (6 bases). V lost 4 bases to trimming and J lost 6 bases, with 13 bases between them. The CDR3 spans 13 residues. From germline, CDR1 is SNHLY and CDR2 FYNNEI. CDR3 sequence (DNA): TGTGCCAGCAGTGTCTTGGAGGGATCCGAGCAGTACTTC. Its protein product is CASSVLEGSEQYF.